This entry lists 7 T cell receptor beta chains sequenced from one sample in a study of technical replicates of blood from four donors. The repertoire was sequenced with immunoSEQ multiplex PCR; TCRdb's copy has only in-frame clones and lacks some. Among approximately 94,000 clones listed, almost 97% were seen once. Sequencing was done on a sample of T cells isolated from PBMCs. These receptors all stem from a human donor in good health.

This chain uses TRBV5-1 with TRBJ2-5, with a possible D match to TRBD1 (5 bases). CDR3 length: 15 residues. Looked up from germline, CDR1 is SGHRS and CDR2 is YFSETQ. With 1 base removed from V and 3 bases from J, the gap between germline ends came to 13 bases. The CDR3 coding sequence is TGCGCCAGCAGCTTGTTTGGCAGGGAAGAAGAGACCCAGTACTTC. Translating gives CASSLFGREEETQYF.

Remarks on this clone: A junction end diverges from the germline sequence, so it may reflect a read error. The chain carries TRBV7-7 and TRBJ2-5; 7 bases map to TRBD2. Looked up from germline, CDR1 is SSHAT and CDR2 is FNYEAQ (reference sequence). The CDR3 extends over 13 amino acids. CDR3 region: CASSSGGGGTQYF. The DNA of the CDR3 is TGTGCTAGCAGCTCAGGCGGGGGAGGGACCCAGTACTTC.

The V call is TRBV7-2, the J call TRBJ2-2; no definite D call. CDR3 length: 13 residues. V was trimmed by 2 bases and J by 5 bases, leaving 6 bases between them. The germline CDR1 and CDR2 sequences are SGHTA and FQGNSA. The CDR3 region has the DNA TGTGCCAGCAGCTTATTCGTAACCGGGGAGCTGTTTTTT. Translation: CASSLFVTGELFF.

Here the CDR3 DNA reads TGTGCCAGCGGCGGCGATAACCTACTAGCGGGAAAGGGCGAGCAGTACTTC. Translated, it gives CASGGDNLLAGKGEQYF. The chain couples TRBV28 to TRBJ2-7; 10 positions agree with TRBD2. This CDR3 comprises 17 residues. The V gene's germline CDR1 is MDHEN and CDR2 SYDVKM. V shed 8 bases, J shed 6 bases, and the junction held 19 bases outside the gene matches.

The rearrangement joins TRBV2 to TRBJ2-7; 8 bases map to TRBD1. Trimming took 5 bases from V and 5 from J; bases not matched to a gene: 8. In germline, CDR1 is SNHLY, CDR2 FYNNEI. There are 14 residues in the CDR3. The CDR3 is CASSMDREINEQYF. DNA of the CDR3: TGTGCCAGCAGTATGGACAGGGAAATTAACGAGCAGTACTTC.

The chain links TRBV6-6 to TRBJ2-3; D possibly corresponds to TRBD1 (6 bases). V lost 0 bases and J 15 bases, leaving 16 bases between the germline ends. The CDR3 extends over 13 amino acids. From germline, CDR1 is MNHNY and CDR2 SVGAGI (reference sequence). In DNA form, the CDR3 reads TGTGCCAGCAGTTACTCGAGAGCCGAGGGGGACTATTTT. The encoded protein is CASSYSRAEGDYF.

This clone has just one count. The V gene is TRBV7-8, the J gene TRBJ2-7; no clear D. V lost 0 bases and J lost 5, with 5 bases in between. The CDR3 contains 12 residues. Germline V lookup: CDR1 SGHVS, CDR2 FQNEAQ. The chain's CDR3 is CASSLAEDEQYF. The CDR3, as DNA: TGTGCCAGCAGCTTAGCTGAGGACGAGCAGTACTTC.